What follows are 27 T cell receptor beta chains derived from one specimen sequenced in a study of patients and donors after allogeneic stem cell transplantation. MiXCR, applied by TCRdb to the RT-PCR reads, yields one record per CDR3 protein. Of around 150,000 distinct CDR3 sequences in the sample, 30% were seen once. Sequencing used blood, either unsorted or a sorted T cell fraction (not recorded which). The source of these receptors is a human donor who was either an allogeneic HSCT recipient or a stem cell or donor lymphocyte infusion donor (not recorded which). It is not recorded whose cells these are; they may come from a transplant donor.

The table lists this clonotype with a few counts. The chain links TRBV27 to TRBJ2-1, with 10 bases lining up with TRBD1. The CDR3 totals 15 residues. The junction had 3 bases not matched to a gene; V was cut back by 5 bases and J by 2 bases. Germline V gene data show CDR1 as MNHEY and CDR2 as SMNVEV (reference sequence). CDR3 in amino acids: CASSRGQGPYNEQFF. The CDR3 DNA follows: TGTGCCAGCAGTAGGGGACAGGGGCCCTACAATGAGCAGTTCTTC.

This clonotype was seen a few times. The CDR3 spells CASSLESGLYEQYF. CDR3 coding DNA: TGCGCCAGCAGCTTGGAATCAGGGCTGTACGAGCAGTACTTC. V gene TRBV5-1 combines with J gene TRBJ2-7; D perhaps matches TRBD1 (5 bases). Looked up from germline, CDR1 is SGHRS and CDR2 is YFSETQ. The germline V and J ends were trimmed by 0 bases and 4 bases, with 11 bases remaining between them. This CDR3 contains 14 residues.

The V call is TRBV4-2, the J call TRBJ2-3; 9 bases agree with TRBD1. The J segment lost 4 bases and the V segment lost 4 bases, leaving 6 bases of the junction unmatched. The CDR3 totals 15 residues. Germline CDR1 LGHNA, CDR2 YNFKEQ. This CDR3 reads CASSPRTGEADTQYF. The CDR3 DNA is TGTGCCAGCAGCCCGCGGACAGGGGAAGCAGATACGCAGTATTTT.

For the CDR3, the DNA is TGTGCCAGCAGTCCCGGACATACAGAGATGGTCCTCCACTTT. This gives the protein CASSPGHTEMVLHF. The chain couples TRBV27 to TRBJ1-6, with D perhaps matching TRBD1 (5 bases). V lost 5 bases and J lost 15, with 20 bases in between. CDR1 and CDR2 (germline): MNHEY, SMNVEV (reference sequence). The CDR3 consists of 14 residues.

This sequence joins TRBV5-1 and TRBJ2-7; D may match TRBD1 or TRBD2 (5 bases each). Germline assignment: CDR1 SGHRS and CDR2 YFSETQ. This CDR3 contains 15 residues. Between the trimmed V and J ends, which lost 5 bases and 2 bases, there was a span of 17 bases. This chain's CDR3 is CASREWRGAAYEQYF. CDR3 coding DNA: TGCGCCAGCAGGGAATGGAGAGGGGCGGCCTACGAGCAGTACTTC.

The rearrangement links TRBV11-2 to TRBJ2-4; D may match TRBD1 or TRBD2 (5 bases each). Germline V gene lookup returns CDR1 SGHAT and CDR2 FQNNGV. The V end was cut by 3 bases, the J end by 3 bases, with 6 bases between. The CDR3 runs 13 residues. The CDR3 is CASSLGVKNIQYF. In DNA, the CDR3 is TGTGCCAGCAGCTTGGGGGTCAAAAACATTCAGTACTTC. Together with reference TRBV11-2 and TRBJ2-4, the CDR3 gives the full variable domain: EAGVAQSPRYKIIEKRQSVAFWCNPISGHATLYWYQQILGQGPKLLIQFQNNGVVDDSQLPKDRFSAERLKGVDSTLKIQPAKLEDSAVYLCASSLGVKNIQYFGAGTRLSVL.

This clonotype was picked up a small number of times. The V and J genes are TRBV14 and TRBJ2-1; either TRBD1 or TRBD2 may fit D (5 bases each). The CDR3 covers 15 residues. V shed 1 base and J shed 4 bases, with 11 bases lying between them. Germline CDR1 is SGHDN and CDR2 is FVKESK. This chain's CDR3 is CASSQAGTRYNEQFF. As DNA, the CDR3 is TGTGCCAGCAGCCAAGCAGGGACGCGATACAATGAGCAGTTCTTC.

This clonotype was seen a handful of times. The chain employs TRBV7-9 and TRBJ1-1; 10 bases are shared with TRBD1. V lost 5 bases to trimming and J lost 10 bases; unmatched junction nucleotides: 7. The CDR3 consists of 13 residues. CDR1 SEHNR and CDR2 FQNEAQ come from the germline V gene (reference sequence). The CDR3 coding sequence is TGTGCCAGCAGCCCGACAGGGGGCATGGGAGCTTTCTTT. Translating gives CASSPTGGMGAFF.

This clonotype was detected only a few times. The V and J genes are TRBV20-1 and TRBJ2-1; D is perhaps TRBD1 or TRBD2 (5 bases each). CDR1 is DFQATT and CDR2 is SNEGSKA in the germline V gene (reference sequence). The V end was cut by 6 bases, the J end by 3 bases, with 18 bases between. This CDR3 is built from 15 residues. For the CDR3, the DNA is TGCAGTGCAATGATAACGGGACGCGTCTACAATGAGCAGTTCTTC. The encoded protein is CSAMITGRVYNEQFF.

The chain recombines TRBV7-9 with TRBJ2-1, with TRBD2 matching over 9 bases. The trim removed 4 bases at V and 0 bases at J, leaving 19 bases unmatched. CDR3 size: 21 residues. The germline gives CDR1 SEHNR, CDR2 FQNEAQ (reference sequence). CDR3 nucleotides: TGTGCCAGCAGCTGGGGACTGGCGACTAGCGGTCCTTCTAGCTCCTACAATGAGCAGTTCTTC. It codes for CASSWGLATSGPSSSYNEQFF.

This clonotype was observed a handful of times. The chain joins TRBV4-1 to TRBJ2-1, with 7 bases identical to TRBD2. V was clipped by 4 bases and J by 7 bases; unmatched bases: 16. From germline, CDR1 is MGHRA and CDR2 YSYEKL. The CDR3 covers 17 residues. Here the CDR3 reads CASSLLSGVAIGNEQFF. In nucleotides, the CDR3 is TGCGCCAGCAGCCTCCTGAGCGGGGTAGCCATTGGGAATGAGCAGTTCTTC.

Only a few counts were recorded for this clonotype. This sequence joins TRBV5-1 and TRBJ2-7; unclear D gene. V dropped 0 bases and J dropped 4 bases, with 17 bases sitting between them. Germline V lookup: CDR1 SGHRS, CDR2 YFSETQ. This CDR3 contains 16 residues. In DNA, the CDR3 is TGCGCCAGCAGCTTGGCCGGGCGTTCCGCTTATTACGAGCAGTACTTC. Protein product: CASSLAGRSAYYEQYF.

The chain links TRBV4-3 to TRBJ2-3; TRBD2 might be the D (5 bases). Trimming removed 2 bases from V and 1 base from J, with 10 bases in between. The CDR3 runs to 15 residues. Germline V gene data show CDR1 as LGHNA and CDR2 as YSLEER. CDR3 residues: CASSQPGRGTDTQYF. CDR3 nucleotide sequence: TGCGCCAGCAGCCAACCGGGAAGAGGCACAGATACGCAGTATTTT.

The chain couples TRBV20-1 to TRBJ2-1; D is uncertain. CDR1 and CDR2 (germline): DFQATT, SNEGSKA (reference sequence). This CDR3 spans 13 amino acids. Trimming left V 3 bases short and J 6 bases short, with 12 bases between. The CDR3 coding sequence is TGCAGTGCTAGCAACCCCGTACCCAATGAGCAGTTCTTC. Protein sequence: CSASNPVPNEQFF.

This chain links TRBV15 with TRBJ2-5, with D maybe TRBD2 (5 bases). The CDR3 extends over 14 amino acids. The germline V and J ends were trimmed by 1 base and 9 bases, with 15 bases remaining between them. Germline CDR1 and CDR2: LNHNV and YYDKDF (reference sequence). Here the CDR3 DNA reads TGTGCCACCAGCAGAGTTCCGTTGCTCGGGGCCCAGTACTTC. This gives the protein CATSRVPLLGAQYF.

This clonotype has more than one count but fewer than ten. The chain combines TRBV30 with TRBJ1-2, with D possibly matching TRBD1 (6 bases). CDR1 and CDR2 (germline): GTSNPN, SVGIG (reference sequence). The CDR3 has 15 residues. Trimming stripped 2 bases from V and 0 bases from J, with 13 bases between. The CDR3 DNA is TGTGCCTGGAGTCCCGGACAGAGTCCTAACTATGGCTACACCTTC. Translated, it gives CAWSPGQSPNYGYTF. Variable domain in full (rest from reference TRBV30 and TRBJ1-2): SQTIHQWPATLVQPVGSPLSLECTVEGTSNPNLYWYRQAAGRGLQLLFYSVGIGQISSEVPQNLSASRPQDRQFILSSKKLLLSDSGFYLCAWSPGQSPNYGYTFGSGTRLTVV.

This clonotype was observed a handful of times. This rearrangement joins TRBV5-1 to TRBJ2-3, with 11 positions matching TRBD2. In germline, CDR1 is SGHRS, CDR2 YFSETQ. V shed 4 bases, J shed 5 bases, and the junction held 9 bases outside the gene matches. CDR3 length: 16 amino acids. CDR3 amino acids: CASSQGTSGVVDTQYF. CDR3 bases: TGCGCCAGCAGCCAAGGGACTAGCGGAGTGGTAGATACGCAGTATTTT.

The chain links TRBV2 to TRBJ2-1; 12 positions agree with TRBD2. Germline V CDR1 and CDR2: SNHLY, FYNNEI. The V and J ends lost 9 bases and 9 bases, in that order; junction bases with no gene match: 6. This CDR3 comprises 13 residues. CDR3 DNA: TGTGCCAGAGCTAGCGGGAGGGCCAGTGAGCAGTTCTTC. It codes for CARASGRASEQFF.

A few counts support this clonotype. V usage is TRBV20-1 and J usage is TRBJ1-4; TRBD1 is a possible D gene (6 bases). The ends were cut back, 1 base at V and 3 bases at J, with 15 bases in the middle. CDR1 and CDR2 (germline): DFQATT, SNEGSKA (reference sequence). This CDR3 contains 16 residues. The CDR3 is CSARAPTGPANEKLFF. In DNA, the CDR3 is TGCAGTGCTAGAGCACCGACAGGTCCGGCTAATGAAAAACTGTTTTTT.

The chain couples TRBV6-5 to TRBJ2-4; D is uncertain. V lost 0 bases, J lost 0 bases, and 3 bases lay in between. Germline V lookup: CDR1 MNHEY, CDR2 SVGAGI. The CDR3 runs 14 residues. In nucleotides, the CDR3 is TGTGCCAGCAGTTACTCGGGAGCCAAAAACATTCAGTACTTC. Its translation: CASSYSGAKNIQYF.

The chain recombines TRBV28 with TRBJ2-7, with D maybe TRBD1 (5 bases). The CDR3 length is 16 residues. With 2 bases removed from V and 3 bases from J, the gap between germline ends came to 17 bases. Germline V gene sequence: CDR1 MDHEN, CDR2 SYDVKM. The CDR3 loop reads CASSLVDIQNLYEQYF. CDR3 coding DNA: TGTGCCAGCAGTTTAGTGGACATTCAAAATCTCTACGAGCAGTACTTC.

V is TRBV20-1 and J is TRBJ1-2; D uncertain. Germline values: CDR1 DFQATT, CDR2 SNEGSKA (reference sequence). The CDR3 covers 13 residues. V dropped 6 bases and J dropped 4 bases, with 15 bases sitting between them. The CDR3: CSATAGAIYGYTF. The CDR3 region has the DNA TGCAGTGCCACCGCGGGAGCCATCTATGGCTACACCTTC.

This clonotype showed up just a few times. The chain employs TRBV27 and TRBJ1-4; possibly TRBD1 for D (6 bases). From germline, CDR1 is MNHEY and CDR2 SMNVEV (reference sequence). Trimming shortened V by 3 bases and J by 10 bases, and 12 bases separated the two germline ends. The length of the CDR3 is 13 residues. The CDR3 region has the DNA TGTGCCAGCAGTTTCAGGGGCTGGGGAAAACTGTTTTTT. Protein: CASSFRGWGKLFF.

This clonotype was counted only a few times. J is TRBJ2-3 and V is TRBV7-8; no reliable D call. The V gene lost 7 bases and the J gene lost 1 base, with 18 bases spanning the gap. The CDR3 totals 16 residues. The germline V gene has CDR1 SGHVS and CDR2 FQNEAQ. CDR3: CASIQPARDGTDTQYF. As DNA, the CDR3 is TGTGCCAGCATCCAACCAGCCCGCGACGGCACAGATACGCAGTATTTT. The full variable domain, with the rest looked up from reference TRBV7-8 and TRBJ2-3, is GAGVSQSPRYKVAKRGQDVALRCDPISGHVSLFWYQQALGQGPEFLTYFQNEAQLDKSGLPSDRFFAERPEGSVSTLKIQRTQQEDSAVYLCASIQPARDGTDTQYFGPGTRLTVL.

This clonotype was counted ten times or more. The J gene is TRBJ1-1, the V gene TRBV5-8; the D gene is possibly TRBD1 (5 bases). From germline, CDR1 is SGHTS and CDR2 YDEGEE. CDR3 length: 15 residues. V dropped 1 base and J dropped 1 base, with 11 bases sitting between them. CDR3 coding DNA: TGTGCCAGCAGCTTGTGGGGCTGGGGGAACACTGAAGCTTTCTTT. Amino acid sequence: CASSLWGWGNTEAFF.

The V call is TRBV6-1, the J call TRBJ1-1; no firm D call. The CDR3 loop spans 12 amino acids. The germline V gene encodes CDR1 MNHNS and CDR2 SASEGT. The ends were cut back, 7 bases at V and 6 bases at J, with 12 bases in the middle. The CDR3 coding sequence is TGTGCCAGCAACGAGATGGGTGCTGAAGCTTTCTTT. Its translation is CASNEMGAEAFF.

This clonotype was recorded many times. The CDR3 sequence is CASSQGGSLMPLYGYTF. The CDR3 region has the DNA TGTGCCAGCAGCCAGGGTGGCTCCTTGATGCCCCTCTATGGCTACACCTTC. The chain links TRBV14 to TRBJ1-2; D gene ambiguous. Trimming shortened V by 3 bases and J by 4 bases, and 21 bases separated the two germline ends. This CDR3 is 17 amino acids long. Germline V gene sequence: CDR1 SGHDN, CDR2 FVKESK.